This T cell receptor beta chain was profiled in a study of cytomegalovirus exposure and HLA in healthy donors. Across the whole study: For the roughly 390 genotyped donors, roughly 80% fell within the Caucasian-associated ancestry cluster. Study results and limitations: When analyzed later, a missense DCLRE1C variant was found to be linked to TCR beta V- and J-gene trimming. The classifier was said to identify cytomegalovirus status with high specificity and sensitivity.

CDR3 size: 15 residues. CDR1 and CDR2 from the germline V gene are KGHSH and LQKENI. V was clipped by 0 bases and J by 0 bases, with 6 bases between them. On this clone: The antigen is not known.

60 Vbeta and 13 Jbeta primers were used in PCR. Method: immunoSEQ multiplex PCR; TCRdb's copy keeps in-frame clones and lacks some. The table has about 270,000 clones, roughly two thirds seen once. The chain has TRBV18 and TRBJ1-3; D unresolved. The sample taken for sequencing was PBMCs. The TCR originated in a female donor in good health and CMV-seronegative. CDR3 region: CASSPPMSSGNTIYF. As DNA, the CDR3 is TGTGCCAGCTCACCACCAATGAGCTCTGGAAACACCATATATTTT.